This TCR beta chain came from a study of Ad26.COV2.S vaccination and SARS-CoV-2 variants. Study-level results: Vaccinees reportedly had broad spike-specific CD8+ and CD4+ T cell responses. Those who received the vaccine showed greater spike-specific TCR breadth than those given placebo. Similar non-spike TCR breadth was observed in recipients of vaccine and of placebo.

The repertoire was sequenced with immunoSEQ multiplex PCR; TCRdb's copy has only in-frame clones and lacks some. The table shows about 280,000 clones, with around 87% occurring only once. On this clone: The target antigen is unknown.

Treatment indicated: 19 received Ad26.COV2.S at low or high dose, single or two shots; about 5 received placebo; per-sample allocation not given. Collection of samples fell on day 63 after the first vaccine or placebo injection. Vaccine was an Ad26 vector expressing Wuhan-strain SARS-CoV-2 spike. The CDR3 is 14 residues long. The V and J ends lost 1 base and 4 bases respectively, with 10 bases between them. Looked up from germline, CDR1 is SEHNR and CDR2 is FQNEAQ (reference sequence). The chain recombines TRBV7-9 with TRBJ2-5; D is perhaps TRBD2 (6 bases). The sequences come from peripheral blood, collected in a trial of Ad26.COV2.S vaccine versus placebo. This clonotype was sampled from a person between 18 and 59 years old who received the Ad26.COV2.S COVID-19 vaccine or a placebo. The chain's CDR3 is CASSLVEGGETQYF. The CDR3 region has the DNA TGTGCCAGCAGCTTAGTAGAGGGAGGAGAGACCCAGTACTTC.